The sequence of this T cell receptor beta chain was determined in a study of T cells in women clearing cervical HPV infection. V lost 4 bases and J 1 base, leaving 8 bases between the germline ends. The germline CDR1 and CDR2 sequences are SGHNT and YYREEE (reference sequence). This CDR3 spans 13 amino acids. On this clone itself: Read coverage stops 3 residues before the CDR3 terminus; the germline J gene supplies the remainder.

Data came from immunoSEQ multiplex PCR; TCRdb stores just in-frame clones and leaves some out. Its listing shows around 35,000 clones. The sample consisted of blood buffy coat. This TCR derives from a woman between 18 and 75 years old with a cervical HPV16 infection that either progressed to CIN3+ or cleared (not recorded which). The chain combines TRBV5-4 with TRBJ1-1; D gene unclear. The CDR3 DNA, read in part, is TGTGCCAGCAGCCGAACAGAGAACACTGAA. It specifies CASSRTENTE. The CDR3 as a whole reads CASSRTENTEAFF.